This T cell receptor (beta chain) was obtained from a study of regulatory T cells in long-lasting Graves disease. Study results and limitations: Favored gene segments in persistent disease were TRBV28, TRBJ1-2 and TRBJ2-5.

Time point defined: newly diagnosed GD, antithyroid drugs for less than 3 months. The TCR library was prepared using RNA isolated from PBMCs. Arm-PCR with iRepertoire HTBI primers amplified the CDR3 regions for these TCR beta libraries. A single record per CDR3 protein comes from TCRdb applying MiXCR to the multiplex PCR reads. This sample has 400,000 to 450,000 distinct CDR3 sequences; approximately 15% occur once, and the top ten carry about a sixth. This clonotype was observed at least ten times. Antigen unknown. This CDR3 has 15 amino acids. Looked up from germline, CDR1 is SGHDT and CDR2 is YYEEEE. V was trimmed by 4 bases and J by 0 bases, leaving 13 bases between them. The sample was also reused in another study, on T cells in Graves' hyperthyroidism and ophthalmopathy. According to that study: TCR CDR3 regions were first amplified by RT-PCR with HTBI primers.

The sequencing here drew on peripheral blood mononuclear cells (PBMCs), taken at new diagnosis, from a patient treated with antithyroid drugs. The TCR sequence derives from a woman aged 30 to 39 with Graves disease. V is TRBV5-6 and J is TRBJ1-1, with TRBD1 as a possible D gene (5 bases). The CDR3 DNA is TGTGCCAGCAGCGGTATGACAGACATGAACACTGAAGCTTTCTTT. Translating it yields CASSGMTDMNTEAFF. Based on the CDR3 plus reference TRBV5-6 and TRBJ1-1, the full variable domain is DAGVTQSPTHLIKTRGQQVTLRCSPKSGHDTVSWYQQALGQGPQFIFQYYEEEERQRGNFPDRFSGHQFPNYSSELNVNALLLGDSALYLCASSGMTDMNTEAFFGQGTRLTVV.